This is a list of T cell receptor beta chains from one sample in a study of OX40 agonist ivuxolimab in advanced cancers. Sequencing used immunoSEQ multiplex PCR; TCRdb keeps in-frame clones, though not all of them. The sample includes more than 85,000 clones, approximately 80% of them seen just once. This specimen consisted of CD4+ or CD8+ T cells sorted from blood, obtained in a trial of the OX40 agonist ivuxolimab. These receptors originate from an adult with an advanced solid tumor such as melanoma, head and neck, liver or kidney cancer. Each CDR3 is given without its conserved first and last residue. The order of the fields is V gene, CDR3 protein.

TRBV19,ASSIPGLVGYEQY
TRBV6-5,ASSSRTGATDTQY
TRBV18,ASSPRDTGELF
TRBV18,ASSPGGETQY
TRBV28,ASTQGSPTEAF
TRBV11-2,ASSPFVSGELF
TRBV6-6,ASSRTSGTKNIQY
TRBV7-9,ASSFGLGSGNTIY
TRBV4-1,ASRGYPTDTYEQY
TRBV5-1,ASLRESNQPQH
TRBV30,AWRRARGSYEQY
TRBV5-1,ASSLSAGQGNSGYT
TRBV5-6,ASSLDFSAQGQAYGYT